The 22 T cell receptor beta chains below all came from one sample that was sequenced in a study of T cell responses to AZD1222 COVID-19 vaccine. Repertoires were generated with immunoSEQ multiplex PCR, while TCRdb's copy carries only in-frame clones and drops some. The sample records tens of thousands of clones, around 93% being singletons. The sequencing here drew on peripheral blood, taken 28 days after the second AZD1222 dose. These receptors all come from an adult who received the AZD1222 COVID-19 vaccine.

This rearrangement joins TRBV19 to TRBJ2-1; 13 nucleotides agree with TRBD2. The CDR3 totals 17 residues. From germline, CDR1 is LNHDA and CDR2 SQIVND (reference sequence). The trim removed 6 bases at V and 7 bases at J, leaving 12 bases unmatched. The CDR3 sequence: CASRTAPGLAGPNEQFF. CDR3 DNA: TGTGCCAGTAGGACCGCTCCGGGACTAGCGGGGCCGAATGAGCAGTTCTTC.

The V gene is TRBV7-9, the J gene TRBJ2-1, with D unclear. The length of the CDR3 is 16 residues. From germline, CDR1 is SEHNR and CDR2 FQNEAQ (reference sequence). With 1 base removed from V and 0 bases from J, the gap between germline ends came to 10 bases. This chain's CDR3 is CASSLVPRSSYNEQFF. CDR3 DNA: TGTGCCAGCAGCTTAGTCCCTAGATCCTCCTACAATGAGCAGTTCTTC.

The chain combines TRBV7-2 with TRBJ2-3; D call uncertain. Trimming shortened V by 4 bases and J by 0 bases, and 5 bases separated the two germline ends. The CDR3 extends over 13 amino acids. Per the germline V gene, CDR1 is SGHTA and CDR2 is FQGNSA. In DNA, the CDR3 is TGTGCCAGCAGCTATTACAGCACAGATACGCAGTATTTT. Translating gives CASSYYSTDTQYF.

This chain uses TRBV27 with TRBJ1-2, with a possible D match to TRBD1 (6 bases). V gave up 2 bases and J gave up 4 bases, with 11 bases separating them. Germline V gene lookup returns CDR1 MNHEY and CDR2 SMNVEV (reference sequence). The CDR3 sequence is 14 residues long. DNA of the CDR3: TGTGCCAGCAGTTTAGCAGAGGGGGTCTATGGCTACACCTTC. Translating gives CASSLAEGVYGYTF.

The CDR3 is CASSPPAKANEKLFF. CDR3 coding DNA: TGTGCCAGCTCACCACCGGCTAAGGCTAATGAAAAACTGTTTTTT. This sequence joins TRBV18 and TRBJ1-4; D is undetermined. Germline CDR1 reads KGHSH; CDR2 reads LQKENI. The CDR3 runs 15 residues. V was cut by 0 bases and J by 3 bases, with 8 bases left in between.

The chain recombines TRBV6-5 with TRBJ1-2; 10 nucleotides align to TRBD1. CDR1 and CDR2 (germline): MNHEY, SVGAGI. V lost 0 bases and J lost 4; bases outside the gene matches: 2. The CDR3 has 15 amino acids. The CDR3 DNA reads TGTGCCAGCAGTTACTCCGGGACAGGGGTCTATGGCTACACCTTC. It encodes CASSYSGTGVYGYTF.

DNA of the CDR3: TGTGCCACCAGTGGCCGACAGGGGTTAGAACCTGAAGCTTTCTTT. Translating gives CATSGRQGLEPEAFF. V gene TRBV24-1 combines with J gene TRBJ1-1; 8 nucleotides agree with TRBD1. The V segment lost 5 bases and the J segment 6 bases; nucleotides outside the gene matches: 10. Germline values: CDR1 KGHDR, CDR2 SFDVKD. The length of the CDR3 is 15 residues.

The genes are TRBV27 and TRBJ1-4; 8 bases are a match to TRBD1. The V gene end was trimmed by 6 bases and the J gene end by 11 bases; junction bases not matched to a gene: 11. The CDR3 runs to 14 residues. Germline V gene sequence: CDR1 MNHEY, CDR2 SMNVEV (reference sequence). Here the CDR3 reads CASSPGGQGKKLFF. The CDR3, as DNA: TGTGCCAGCAGCCCGGGTGGACAGGGAAAGAAACTGTTTTTT.

The V gene is TRBV6-5, the J gene TRBJ2-1; D is ambiguous. V was clipped by 6 bases and J by 8 bases, with 5 bases between them. The CDR3 has 10 amino acids. CDR1 MNHEY and CDR2 SVGAGI come from the germline V gene. The chain's CDR3 is CASSEYEQFF. The CDR3 DNA follows: TGTGCCAGCAGCGAGTATGAGCAGTTCTTC.

This clone has a single count. The chain has TRBV6-5 and TRBJ2-7; no reliable D call. Trimming left V 6 bases short and J 0 bases short, with 9 bases between. This CDR3 has 13 amino acids. Germline CDR1 reads MNHEY; CDR2 reads SVGAGI. CDR3 protein: CASRLGSSYEQYF. The DNA of the CDR3 is TGTGCCAGCAGGTTGGGCAGCTCCTACGAGCAGTACTTC.

This chain links TRBV19 with TRBJ1-1, with a possible D match to TRBD1 (5 bases). V was pared by 8 bases and J by 3 bases, with 13 bases between. Germline loops: CDR1 LNHDA, CDR2 SQIVND (reference sequence). This CDR3 is 13 amino acids long. The CDR3 DNA is TGTGCCAGTCTAGACCAGGGATACACTGAAGCTTTCTTT. Translating gives CASLDQGYTEAFF.

J is TRBJ2-3 and V is TRBV12-3 or TRBV12-4; D unclear. The CDR3 length is 13 residues. V lost 1 base and J 4 bases, leaving 6 bases between the germline ends. In nucleotides, the CDR3 is TGTGCCAGCAGTTTAGGGAACCCAGATACGCAGTATTTT. Its translation: CASSLGNPDTQYF.

The chain carries TRBV11-3 and TRBJ2-2; tentative D call: TRBD1 (6 bases). Trimming left V 0 bases short and J 0 bases short, with 14 bases between. CDR1 is SGHNT and CDR2 is YENEEA in the germline V gene. The length of the CDR3 is 18 residues. CDR3 amino acids: CASSLEGTDSSNTGELFF. The CDR3 DNA follows: TGTGCCAGCAGCTTAGAAGGAACGGACAGCTCGAACACCGGGGAGCTGTTTTTT.

The chain employs TRBV2 and TRBJ2-7; D is undetermined. V dropped 7 bases and J dropped 5 bases, with 12 bases sitting between them. Germline CDR1 reads SNHLY; CDR2 reads FYNNEI. This CDR3 is 12 amino acids long. The CDR3 sequence is CASTQSRHEQYF. CDR3 coding DNA: TGTGCCAGCACTCAATCCCGGCACGAGCAGTACTTC.

The V gene is TRBV7-3, the J gene TRBJ2-2; 9 bases match TRBD2. The germline V gene encodes CDR1 SGHTA and CDR2 FQGTGA. The length of the CDR3 is 15 residues. V lost 4 bases, J lost 4 bases, and 4 bases stayed unmatched. The CDR3 bases are TGTGCCAGCAGCTCGGGACTAGCCTTCACCGGGGAGCTGTTTTTT. Translated: CASSSGLAFTGELFF.

This clone appeared once. The gene calls are TRBV7-2 and TRBJ1-6, with D maybe TRBD1 (5 bases). Trimming removed 6 bases at V and 13 bases at J, with 22 bases between. The CDR3 covers 15 residues. Germline V gene sequence: CDR1 SGHTA, CDR2 FQGNSA. CDR3 sequence: CASRLPGGTGSPLHF. The DNA for the CDR3 is TGTGCCAGCAGGCTCCCAGGAGGGACCGGAAGCCCCCTCCACTTT.

J is TRBJ1-5 and V is TRBV9; 7 bases fit TRBD1. The V segment lost 2 bases and the J segment 5 bases; nucleotides outside the gene matches: 4. Germline V gene lookup returns CDR1 SGDLS and CDR2 YYNGEE. The CDR3 runs to 14 residues. The CDR3 sequence is CASSVGQVDQPQHF. CDR3 in DNA: TGTGCCAGCAGCGTCGGACAGGTCGATCAGCCCCAGCATTTT.

Details on this clone: At one end the junction does not follow the germline gene, possibly because of a read error. V is TRBV10-2 and J is TRBJ2-7, with D possibly TRBD2 on 6 matching bases. Germline V gene sequence: CDR1 WSHSY, CDR2 SAAADI. The CDR3 runs to 12 residues. The DNA of the CDR3 is TGCGCCACCAGTAGCGGAGCCTACGAGCAGTACTTC. Protein sequence: CATSSGAYEQYF.

V gene TRBV28 combines with J gene TRBJ1-2; the D gene is possibly TRBD1 (5 bases). V gave up 3 bases and J gave up 7 bases, with 21 bases separating them. Per the germline V gene, CDR1 is MDHEN and CDR2 is SYDVKM. CDR3 size: 16 residues. The CDR3 loop is CASSLQDNLRPGGYTF. Written as DNA, the CDR3 is TGTGCCAGCAGTTTGCAGGACAATCTGCGTCCTGGTGGCTACACCTTC.

This rearrangement joins TRBV20-1 to TRBJ2-3; D uncertain. Germline CDR1 is DFQATT and CDR2 is SNEGSKA (reference sequence). V was trimmed by 3 bases and J by 2 bases, leaving 12 bases between them. There are 14 residues in the CDR3. The CDR3, as DNA: TGCAGTGCTAGTGGGATATCTCCCACAGATACGCAGTATTTT. It encodes CSASGISPTDTQYF.

The rearrangement uses TRBV24-1 and TRBJ2-5; possible D gene TRBD2, 5 bases. This CDR3 spans 15 amino acids. Trimming shortened V by 4 bases and J by 5 bases, and 16 bases separated the two germline ends. Germline V lookup: CDR1 KGHDR, CDR2 SFDVKD. Here the CDR3 DNA reads TGTGCCACCAGTGACCCCACGGACTTCGAGGAGACCCAGTACTTC. Translating gives CATSDPTDFEETQYF.

The DNA for the CDR3 is TGCGCCAGCGGACTGATAGGGCAGGGTGAGGGCTACACCTTC. It yields the protein CASGLIGQGEGYTF. The genes are TRBV5-1 and TRBJ1-2, with D maybe TRBD1 (5 bases). This CDR3 is 14 amino acids long. The V gene's germline CDR1 is SGHRS and CDR2 YFSETQ. V lost 7 bases, J lost 8 bases, and 21 bases lay in between.